This TCR beta chain derives from a study of response to subunit inactivated influenza vaccine. Study findings and constraints: The authors proposed limited new T cell recruitment per seasonal influenza vaccination.

TCRdb analysed the RT-PCR reads with MiXCR anew, one entry per CDR3 protein. The sample has 500,000 or so distinct CDR3 sequences, 16% seen once. This clonotype was recorded at least ten times. The target antigen is unknown. The V gene lost 1 base and the J gene lost 6 bases, with 5 bases spanning the gap. There are 11 residues in the CDR3. Looked up from germline, CDR1 is SGHDT and CDR2 is YYEEEE. The clonotype was recovered from a man aged 45 to 75 who received an inactivated influenza vaccine. Sequenced material: CD4+ T cells sorted from PBMCs, taken approximately 25 months after vaccination. The chain employs TRBV5-6 and TRBJ2-7, with unresolved D. The CDR3 spells CASSLLAEQYF. CDR3 nucleotide sequence: TGTGCCAGCAGCTTGTTAGCCGAGCAGTACTTC.